Sequencing of this T cell receptor beta chain was carried out in a study of OX40 agonist ivuxolimab in advanced cancers. Study results and limitations: CD4+ and CD8+ T cells in blood underwent clonal expansion by week 6 at 0.1 to 3.0 mg/kg. Some of the lowest clonal expansion was seen in partial responders at 0.1-3.0 mg/kg. The authors also found low normalized T-cell clonal expansion in some nonresponders.

Patients were ruled out by autoimmune disease history or systemic immunosuppression. Some clones are missing from TCRdb's copy, which holds only in-frame ones; the method was immunoSEQ multiplex PCR. The table includes over 60,000 clones, roughly 85% detected once. As regards this clone: Its matching antigen is unknown. Compared with germline, one end of the junction differs, possibly owing to a read error.

This CDR3 has 15 amino acids. Per germline, CDR1 GTSNPN and CDR2 SVGIG (reference sequence). This specimen was CD4+ or CD8+ T cells sorted from blood, taken in a trial of the OX40 agonist ivuxolimab. The clonotype comes from an adult with an advanced solid tumor such as melanoma, head and neck, liver or kidney cancer. V and J are TRBV30 and TRBJ2-2, with D perhaps TRBD1 or TRBD2 (5 bases each). This CDR3 is CAWSPRDRLIGVLFF. The DNA for the CDR3 is TGTGCCTGGAGTCCCCGGGACCGGTTAATCGGGGTGCTGTTTTTT.